One TCR beta chain is described in this entry. Its specificity is not known. Methotrexate plus calcineurin inhibitor accompanied controls' myeloablative marrow transplants; sampling was 1 year later. This sample is part of a study of T cells after posttransplantation cyclophosphamide. TCRdb keeps only in-frame clones here, not all; method: immunoSEQ multiplex PCR. The sample yields some 19,000 clones, 85% to 90% seen once. Per the germline V gene, CDR1 is ENHRY and CDR2 is SYGVKD. V was pared by 5 bases and J by 2 bases, with 13 bases between. The CDR3 extends over 15 amino acids. Overall study findings and caveats: Recipient CMV seropositivity and CMV reactivation strongly tracked TRB clonality. Skin or GI-infiltrating T cells shared few TRB sequences with blood. Donor CD8+ memory clones often dominated recipient blood repertoires at later times.

The TCR sequence derives from a female patient in her 30s who received an allogeneic stem cell transplant from an unrelated donor, was CMV-positive, and had acute and chronic GVHD. Some T cells may originate from the graft donor. The sequences come from PBMCs, collected just over 350 days after allogeneic stem cell transplant with calcineurin inhibitor and methotrexate. The rearrangement uses TRBV10-3 and TRBJ1-5; D perhaps matches TRBD1 (6 bases). For the CDR3, the DNA is TGTGCCATCAGTCAACAGGGCGACGGCAATCAGCCCCAGCATTTT. It encodes CAISQQGDGNQPQHF.